These 32 T cell receptor beta chains were sequenced from one sample in a study of blood T cell repertoires in COVID-19. Method: immunoSEQ multiplex PCR; TCRdb's copy keeps in-frame clones and lacks some. The repertoire holds 200,000 to 300,000 clones, with 75% to 95% as singletons. Sample: peripheral blood. Every receptor here comes from a person under 30 with COVID-19, enrolled during active disease.

This sequence joins TRBV27 and TRBJ2-7; 9 nucleotides align to TRBD1. J lost 3 bases, V lost 2 bases, and 5 bases had no gene match. The CDR3 is 15 residues long. Looked up from germline, CDR1 is MNHEY and CDR2 is SMNVEV (reference sequence). This CDR3 reads CASSLAGTGFYEQYF. In DNA form, the CDR3 reads TGTGCCAGCAGTTTAGCCGGGACAGGGTTCTACGAGCAGTACTTC.

The J gene is TRBJ2-7, the V gene TRBV12-5; 8 nucleotides line up with TRBD2. With 3 bases clipped from V and 1 base from J, the junction kept 2 bases outside the gene matches. Germline lookup yields CDR1 LGHNT and CDR2 FRNRAP. The CDR3 has 14 amino acids. Here the CDR3 reads CASGLRGGSYEQYF. The CDR3 DNA reads TGTGCTAGTGGTTTACGGGGGGGGTCCTACGAGCAGTACTTC.

The rearrangement joins TRBV6-2 or TRBV6-3 to TRBJ1-5; TRBD1 aligns across 8 bases. This CDR3 comprises 13 residues. Looked up from germline, CDR1 is MNHEY and CDR2 is SVGEGT. V trimming: 5 bases; J trimming: 7 bases; junction bases outside the gene matches: 4. The CDR3 DNA follows: TGTGCCAGCAGTCTGACAGGGGAGCAGCCCCAGCATTTT. This encodes CASSLTGEQPQHF.

With regard to this clone: One junction end does not reproduce the germline sequence, and a read error may be involved. Here the CDR3 DNA reads TGTGCCAGCAGAGACTCGAGACTAGCGGGACAAGAGACCCAGTACTTC. Protein product: CASRDSRLAGQETQYF. The genes are TRBV6-4 and TRBJ2-5; 11 nucleotides align to TRBD2. The CDR3 consists of 16 residues. CDR1 MRHNA and CDR2 SNTAGT come from the germline V gene.

The chain has TRBV20-1 and TRBJ2-1, with 9 bases that match TRBD2. Germline CDR1 and CDR2: DFQATT and SNEGSKA (reference sequence). V lost 3 bases and J lost 1; bases outside the gene matches: 13. This CDR3 region has 18 residues. Here the CDR3 reads CSASSGLADFLSYNEQFF. The CDR3 DNA follows: TGCAGTGCTAGTTCGGGACTAGCTGACTTTCTGTCCTACAATGAGCAGTTCTTC.

The chain carries TRBV9 and TRBJ2-3; possible D gene TRBD2, 6 bases. The V end lost 2 bases, the J end lost 6 bases, and 13 bases lay between the germline ends. Germline lookup yields CDR1 SGDLS and CDR2 YYNGEE. The CDR3 is 14 residues long. The CDR3 sequence is CASSVQTGADTQYF. DNA of the CDR3: TGTGCCAGCAGCGTGCAGACGGGAGCGGATACGCAGTATTTT.

The chain couples TRBV28 to TRBJ1-2; D is unclear. Trimming shortened V by 3 bases and J by 7 bases, and 12 bases separated the two germline ends. CDR3 length equals 13 residues. Looked up from germline, CDR1 is MDHEN and CDR2 is SYDVKM. The CDR3 loop is CASSLYGFPGYTF. Written as DNA, the CDR3 is TGTGCCAGCAGTTTGTACGGGTTTCCTGGCTACACCTTC.

Only one count was recorded for this clone. The chain uses TRBV12-3 or TRBV12-4 and TRBJ2-3, with D perhaps TRBD2 (5 bases). This CDR3 is 13 amino acids long. Trimming took off 6 bases at V and 5 bases at J, with 12 bases between the two ends. The CDR3 sequence is CASRADFLDTQYF. Written as DNA, the CDR3 is TGTGCCAGCAGGGCGGACTTTTTAGATACGCAGTATTTT.

CDR3 coding DNA: TGTGCCAGCAGCCAAGCTTCTAGCGGGCCCGGGAATACGCAGTATTTT. Its protein product is CASSQASSGPGNTQYF. The chain links TRBV3-1 (or the pseudogene TRBV3-2) to TRBJ2-3; 8 bases agree with TRBD2. V lost 1 base, J lost 7 bases, and 10 bases stayed unmatched. The CDR3 has 16 amino acids. Germline V gives CDR1 LGHDT, CDR2 YNNKEL (reference sequence).

The chain couples TRBV15 to TRBJ2-7; D is perhaps TRBD1 (5 bases). The CDR3 contains 14 residues. Germline values: CDR1 LNHNV, CDR2 YYDKDF (reference sequence). V gave up 3 bases and J gave up 5 bases, with 14 bases separating them. CDR3 in DNA: TGTGCCACCAGCAGCACGTCAGGGCCGAACGAGCAGTACTTC. This codes for CATSSTSGPNEQYF.

The genes are TRBV5-1 and TRBJ1-1; no reliable D call. Germline V gene data show CDR1 as SGHRS and CDR2 as YFSETQ. The CDR3 has 13 residues. Deletions cut 0 bases from V and 3 bases from J, with 6 bases between. CDR3 nucleotide sequence: TGCGCCAGCAGCTTGGGCCCAGACACTGAAGCTTTCTTT. This gives the protein CASSLGPDTEAFF.

On this clone: At one of its ends the junction is not consistent with the germline gene, which may arise from a read error. The chain joins TRBV7-9 to TRBJ2-3; D unclear. CDR1 is SEHNR and CDR2 is FQNEAQ in the germline V gene (reference sequence). The CDR3 extends over 12 amino acids. The CDR3 coding sequence is TGTGCCAGCACCTTAGGTCAGGATGAGCAGTATTTT. It codes for CASTLGQDEQYF. Together with reference TRBV7-9 and TRBJ2-3, the CDR3 gives the full variable domain: DTGVSQNPRHKITKRGQNVTFRCDPISEHNRLYWYRQTLGQGPEFLTYFQNEAQLEKSRLLSDRFSAERPKGSFSTLEIQRTEQGDSAMYLCASTLGQDEQYFGPGTRLTVL.

This clone has only one observation. The CDR3 loop reads CASSPLAGEYNEQFF. The CDR3 nucleotides read TGCGCCAGCAGCCCTCTAGCGGGAGAATACAATGAGCAGTTCTTC. The chain uses TRBV4-1 and TRBJ2-1; 10 positions match TRBD2. The CDR3 contains 15 residues. Trimming removed 4 bases from V and 4 bases from J; junction bases left unmatched: 4. Looked up from germline, CDR1 is MGHRA and CDR2 is YSYEKL.

The chain recombines TRBV24-1 with TRBJ2-1; 8 bases align to TRBD1. From germline, CDR1 is KGHDR and CDR2 SFDVKD. The CDR3 length is 14 residues. Trimming at V came to 10 bases and at J to 0 bases, leaving 4 bases not matched to a gene. The CDR3: CATRQGSSYNEQFF. CDR3 in DNA: TGTGCCACACGACAGGGGAGCTCCTACAATGAGCAGTTCTTC.

This chain links TRBV3-1 (or the pseudogene TRBV3-2) with TRBJ2-5; D is possibly TRBD2 (5 bases). This CDR3 contains 12 residues. The germline V gene has CDR1 LGHDT and CDR2 YNNKEL (reference sequence). Trimming removed 0 bases from V and 7 bases from J, with 6 bases in between. The CDR3 DNA follows: TGTGCCAGCAGCCAAGACCGGGGGACCCAGTACTTC. Residues: CASSQDRGTQYF.

J is TRBJ2-1 and V is TRBV19; D is unclear. This CDR3 region has 13 residues. The V end lost 5 bases, the J end lost 10 bases, and 15 bases lay between the germline ends. CDR1 and CDR2 from the germline V gene are LNHDA and SQIVND (reference sequence). The CDR3 region has the DNA TGTGCCAGTAGTGCCCTGAGGAGTAGCGAGCAGTTCTTC. It codes for CASSALRSSEQFF. The full variable domain, in which reference TRBV19 and TRBJ2-1 provide the parts outside the CDR3, is DGGITQSPKYLFRKEGQNVTLSCEQNLNHDAMYWYRQDPGQGLRLIYYSQIVNDFQKGDIAEGYSVSREKKESFPLTVTSAQKNPTAFYLCASSALRSSEQFFGPGTRLTVL.

The chain combines TRBV3-1 (or the pseudogene TRBV3-2) with TRBJ1-6, with D possibly matching TRBD1 (6 bases). The CDR3 loop spans 12 amino acids. Germline CDR1 is LGHDT and CDR2 is YNNKEL (reference sequence). Trimming took 9 bases from V and 7 from J, leaving 10 bases between them. CDR3 sequence (DNA): TGTGCCAGTGGGGACATAAATTCACCCCTCCACTTT. This sequence encodes CASGDINSPLHF.

This chain uses TRBV5-6 with TRBJ2-7, with 8 bases aligning to TRBD2. CDR3 size: 12 residues. J gave up 5 bases and V 5 bases, and 3 bases lay outside the gene matches. The germline V gene encodes CDR1 SGHDT and CDR2 YYEEEE. The CDR3 loop is CASRLTSDEQYF. CDR3 nucleotides: TGTGCCAGCAGGTTGACTAGCGACGAGCAGTACTTC.

The V gene is TRBV6-6, the J gene TRBJ2-1, with D tentatively TRBD2 (6 bases). CDR3 length equals 16 residues. Germline loops: CDR1 MNHNY, CDR2 SVGAGI (reference sequence). V gave up 6 bases and J gave up 2 bases, with 17 bases separating them. The CDR3 nucleotides are TGTGCCAGCAGCTCCGGGGGAGCGAGCACCTACAATGAGCAGTTCTTC. Amino acids: CASSSGGASTYNEQFF.

J is TRBJ2-7 and V is TRBV5-4; 10 bases fit TRBD1. Germline trimming cut 9 bases from V and 4 bases from J; bases unmatched to any gene: 4. The CDR3 is 12 amino acids. Germline assignment: CDR1 SGHNT and CDR2 YYREEE (reference sequence). The CDR3 reads CATWDRGYEQYF. In DNA form, the CDR3 reads TGTGCCACATGGGACAGGGGTTACGAGCAGTACTTC.

This clone was seen only once. This sequence joins TRBV19 and TRBJ1-2; a weak D match, TRBD1 (6 bases). This CDR3 is 16 amino acids long. Looked up from germline, CDR1 is LNHDA and CDR2 is SQIVND (reference sequence). V lost 4 bases and J lost 3, with 18 bases in between. CDR3 amino acids: CASSTLPGELDYGYTF. The DNA for the CDR3 is TGTGCCAGTAGTACCTTGCCAGGGGAGCTCGACTATGGCTACACCTTC.

This clone was found once. The gene calls are TRBV7-2 and TRBJ1-1; perhaps TRBD1 as D (5 bases). The V end lost 2 bases, the J end lost 5 bases, and 12 bases lay between the germline ends. The CDR3 totals 14 residues. Germline CDR1 is SGHTA and CDR2 is FQGNSA. Here the CDR3 reads CASSLNRMTTEAFF. The CDR3 DNA reads as TGTGCCAGCAGCTTAAACAGGATGACGACTGAAGCTTTCTTT.

This rearrangement joins TRBV29-1 to TRBJ1-1, with D possibly matching TRBD1 (5 bases). This CDR3 region has 14 residues. V was clipped by 4 bases and J by 3 bases, with 15 bases between them. Looked up from germline, CDR1 is SQVTM and CDR2 is ANQGSEA. The CDR3 DNA follows: TGCAGCGTTGTAAGTAGGGGTTATGACACTGAAGCTTTCTTT. It specifies CSVVSRGYDTEAFF. Full variable domain (missing parts from reference TRBV29-1 and TRBJ1-1): SAVISQKPSRDICQRGTSLTIQCQVDSQVTMMFWYRQQPGQSLTLIATANQGSEATYESGFVIDKFPISRPNLTFSTLTVSNMSPEDSSIYLCSVVSRGYDTEAFFGQGTRLTVV.

The gene calls are TRBV11-2 and TRBJ1-5, with 10 positions matching TRBD1. CDR3 size: 14 residues. Looked up from germline, CDR1 is SGHAT and CDR2 is FQNNGV. V was pared by 5 bases and J by 6 bases, with 4 bases of the junction left unmatched. The CDR3 here is CASSRGQGGQPQHF. The CDR3 DNA sequence: TGTGCCAGCAGCCGCGGACAGGGGGGTCAGCCCCAGCATTTT.

The chain couples TRBV4-1 to TRBJ1-1; 8 nucleotides match TRBD1. Germline V lookup: CDR1 MGHRA, CDR2 YSYEKL. V gave up 5 bases and J gave up 5 bases; unmatched junction bases: 10. The CDR3 loop spans 15 amino acids. CDR3 bases: TGCGCCAGCAGCTCACCGACAGGGGTGATTACTGAAGCTTTCTTT. Translation gives CASSSPTGVITEAFF.

J is TRBJ1-4 and V is TRBV24-1, with 9 bases fitting TRBD1. CDR1 KGHDR and CDR2 SFDVKD come from the germline V gene. The CDR3 runs 18 residues. V trimming: 9 bases; J trimming: 1 base; junction bases outside the gene matches: 14. CDR3 nucleotides: TGTGCCACCTCGATCCCGGGACAGGGATTCGTAACTAATGAAAAACTGTTTTTT. Translated, it gives CATSIPGQGFVTNEKLFF.

In its sample, this clone was seen once. The chain recombines TRBV25-1 with TRBJ2-7; weak D call: TRBD1 (6 bases). Germline V lookup: CDR1 MGHDK, CDR2 SYGVNS. The V end was cut by 4 bases, the J end by 3 bases, with 22 bases between. CDR3 length equals 17 residues. This chain's CDR3 is CASSGRVSDRSIYEQYF. As DNA, the CDR3 is TGTGCCAGCAGTGGTCGGGTCAGTGACAGGTCCATCTACGAGCAGTACTTC.

This chain joins TRBV19 and TRBJ1-4; 8 bases align to TRBD1. The CDR3 consists of 14 residues. From germline, CDR1 is LNHDA and CDR2 SQIVND (reference sequence). V was clipped by 6 bases and J by 8 bases; unmatched bases: 8. The CDR3 spells CASRKTGAPEKLFF. CDR3 nucleotide sequence: TGTGCCAGTAGAAAGACAGGGGCTCCGGAAAAACTGTTTTTT.

The chain has TRBV19 and TRBJ1-2; TRBD1 matches at 7 bases. The CDR3 sequence is 12 residues long. Losses at the gene ends were 7 bases for V and 4 bases for J; bases not matched to a gene: 3. Per the germline V gene, CDR1 is LNHDA and CDR2 is SQIVND (reference sequence). The CDR3 DNA follows: TGTGCCAGTAAGGACAGGATCTATGGCTACACCTTC. Residues: CASKDRIYGYTF.

The rearrangement uses TRBV7-9 and TRBJ1-6, with 9 bases fitting TRBD1. Germline loops: CDR1 SEHNR, CDR2 FQNEAQ (reference sequence). This CDR3 has 15 amino acids. Trimming took 1 base from V and 6 from J; bases not matched to a gene: 1. The CDR3 reads CASSLVTGGNSPLHF. The DNA for the CDR3 is TGTGCCAGCAGCTTAGTGACAGGGGGTAATTCACCCCTCCACTTT.

The count of this clone is one. The chain combines TRBV12-3 or TRBV12-4 with TRBJ2-5; TRBD1 aligns across 9 bases. The CDR3 length is 13 residues. J lost 4 bases, V lost 5 bases, and 2 bases had no gene match. The CDR3 reads CASSQTGGETQYF. In DNA form, the CDR3 reads TGTGCCAGCAGTCAGACAGGGGGAGAGACCCAGTACTTC.

This chain links TRBV5-1 with TRBJ2-1, with D possibly matching TRBD2 (6 bases). V was cut by 1 base and J by 0 bases, with 11 bases left in between. The V gene's germline CDR1 is SGHRS and CDR2 YFSETQ. This CDR3 is built from 16 residues. Written as DNA, the CDR3 is TGCGCCAGCAGCTTGATTTCGGGAGCCTCCTACAATGAGCAGTTCTTC. Translation gives CASSLISGASYNEQFF.